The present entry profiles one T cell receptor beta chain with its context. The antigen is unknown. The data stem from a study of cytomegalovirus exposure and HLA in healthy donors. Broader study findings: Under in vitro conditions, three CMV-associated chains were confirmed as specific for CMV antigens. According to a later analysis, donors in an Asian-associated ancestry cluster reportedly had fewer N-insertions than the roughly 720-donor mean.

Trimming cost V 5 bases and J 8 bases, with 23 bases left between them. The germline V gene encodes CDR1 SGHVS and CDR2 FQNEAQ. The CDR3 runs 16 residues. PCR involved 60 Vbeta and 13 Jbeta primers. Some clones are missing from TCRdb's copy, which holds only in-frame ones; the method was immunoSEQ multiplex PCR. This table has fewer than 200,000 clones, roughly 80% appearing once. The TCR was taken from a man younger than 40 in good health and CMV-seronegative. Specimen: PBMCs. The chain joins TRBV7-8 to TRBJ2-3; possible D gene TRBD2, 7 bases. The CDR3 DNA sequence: TGTGCCAGCAGCCAAACCCGGGGGGCTATCGGTGTTACGCAGTATTTT. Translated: CASSQTRGAIGVTQYF.